The 20 T cell receptor beta chains below all came from one sample that was sequenced in a study of T cell responses to AZD1222 COVID-19 vaccine. TCRdb keeps only in-frame clones here, not all; method: immunoSEQ multiplex PCR. The table has approximately 45,000 clones, about 91% seen once; the top ten hold just under 25%. Sequenced material: peripheral blood, taken 28 days after the second AZD1222 dose. The receptors come from an adult who received the AZD1222 COVID-19 vaccine.

The chain combines TRBV7-9 with TRBJ2-7; 11 positions agree with TRBD2. Germline-derived CDR1 and CDR2 are SEHNR and FQNEAQ (reference sequence). The CDR3 is 17 residues long. Trimming removed 6 bases from V and 3 bases from J; junction bases left unmatched: 13. CDR3 nucleotide sequence: TGTGCCAGCAGTTCCGGACAGCGACTAGCGGGGAACTACGAGCAGTACTTC. Protein product: CASSSGQRLAGNYEQYF.

V is TRBV30 and J is TRBJ2-7, with 10 nucleotides matching TRBD2. This CDR3 is 15 amino acids long. The germline V gene encodes CDR1 GTSNPN and CDR2 SVGIG (reference sequence). The junction had 10 bases not matched to a gene; V was cut back by 3 bases and J by 5 bases. For the CDR3, the DNA is TGTGCCTGGAGACCTTTCACCGGACTAGCGGACGAGCAGTACTTC. Translating it yields CAWRPFTGLADEQYF.

The rearrangement joins TRBV4-3 to TRBJ2-4; D assignment may be TRBD1 or TRBD2 (5 bases each). Germline-derived CDR1 and CDR2 are LGHNA and YSLEER. The CDR3 runs 14 residues. V was shortened by 0 bases and J by 8 bases, with 11 bases between the two germline ends. The CDR3 reads CASSQEERGDIQYF. CDR3 in DNA: TGCGCCAGCAGCCAAGAGGAGAGGGGCGACATTCAGTACTTC.

This chain connects TRBV5-4 to TRBJ2-7; 9 nucleotides match TRBD2. There are 15 residues in the CDR3. V gave up 5 bases and J gave up 6 bases; unmatched junction bases: 12. Germline V gene sequence: CDR1 SGHNT, CDR2 YYREEE (reference sequence). This CDR3 reads CASSSWRAGGREQYF. In DNA form, the CDR3 reads TGTGCCAGCAGTTCCTGGCGAGCGGGAGGCCGCGAGCAGTACTTC.

Notes on this clone: The junction departs from the called germline gene at one end, perhaps through a read error. V is TRBV3-1 (or the pseudogene TRBV3-2) and J is TRBJ1-2, with D possibly being TRBD1 (6 bases). This CDR3 is built from 11 residues. Looked up from germline, CDR1 is LGHDT and CDR2 is YNNKEL (reference sequence). The DNA for the CDR3 is TGTGCCAGCAGCCATGGGAGACAGGCATCCTTC. Its translation is CASSHGRQASF.

This chain links TRBV5-6 with TRBJ2-3, with 9 bases lining up with TRBD2. The V gene's germline CDR1 is SGHDT and CDR2 YYEEEE. With 4 bases clipped from V and 3 bases from J, the junction kept 9 bases outside the gene matches. This CDR3 has 16 residues. Here the CDR3 reads CASSSSGTSRTDTQYF. The DNA of the CDR3 is TGTGCCAGCAGCAGCTCCGGGACTAGCAGAACAGATACGCAGTATTTT.

The chain couples TRBV5-4 to TRBJ1-2; 8 positions agree with TRBD1. V dropped 5 bases and J dropped 7; count of bases not matched to a gene: 16. CDR1 and CDR2 from the germline V gene are SGHNT and YYREEE (reference sequence). This CDR3 has 16 amino acids. Here the CDR3 reads CASSDQGAVSPGGYTF. CDR3 DNA: TGTGCCAGCAGTGATCAGGGGGCCGTGTCTCCTGGTGGCTACACCTTC.

The rearrangement links TRBV12-3 or TRBV12-4 to TRBJ2-7, with unresolved D. The V and J ends lost 5 bases and 2 bases respectively, with 7 bases between them. The CDR3 is made up of 12 amino acids. Here the CDR3 reads CASSTFTYEQYF. The DNA for the CDR3 is TGTGCCAGCAGTACCTTCACCTACGAGCAGTACTTC.

The chain carries TRBV6-5 and TRBJ1-5, with TRBD1 as a possible D gene (5 bases). The length of the CDR3 is 15 residues. Germline CDR1 is MNHEY and CDR2 is SVGAGI. With 4 bases removed from V and 2 bases from J, the gap between germline ends came to 12 bases. CDR3 nucleotide sequence: TGTGCCAGCAGTTCCACCCCGGGGGGCAATCAGCCCCAGCATTTT. It is translated as CASSSTPGGNQPQHF.

This clone has a handful of counts. The chain links TRBV6-2 or TRBV6-3 to TRBJ1-4; no definite D call. Trimming pared 6 bases from V and 0 bases from J, leaving 14 bases between. The CDR3 consists of 16 residues. Germline CDR1 and CDR2: MNHEY and SVGEGT. CDR3 sequence reads: CASSPDWAATNEKLFF. The CDR3 DNA reads as TGTGCCAGCAGCCCTGATTGGGCTGCAACTAATGAAAAACTGTTTTTT.

The genes are TRBV11-2 and TRBJ1-1; D ambiguous. Trimming pared 3 bases from V and 1 base from J, leaving 6 bases between. The germline gives CDR1 SGHAT, CDR2 FQNNGV. The CDR3 loop spans 13 amino acids. The CDR3 DNA sequence: TGTGCCAGCAGCTTCTCCCCGAACACTGAAGCTTTCTTT. Residues: CASSFSPNTEAFF.

V and J are TRBV13 and TRBJ2-3; 7 bases are a match to TRBD1. CDR3 length: 16 amino acids. The germline gives CDR1 PRHDT, CDR2 FYEKMQ (reference sequence). Trimming took 0 bases from V and 2 from J; bases not matched to a gene: 5. As DNA, the CDR3 is TGTGCCAGCAGCTTAGGCAGCCAGGGGGACACAGATACGCAGTATTTT. It is translated as CASSLGSQGDTDTQYF.

The chain carries TRBV30 and TRBJ1-1, with D possibly being TRBD1 (5 bases). Germline CDR1 and CDR2: GTSNPN and SVGIG (reference sequence). This CDR3 spans 17 amino acids. The V gene lost 1 base and the J gene lost 3 bases, with 21 bases spanning the gap. In DNA form, the CDR3 reads TGTGCCTGGAGTGAGGCTATGTGGGGGGGAACTTACACTGAAGCTTTCTTT. Translation gives CAWSEAMWGGTYTEAFF.

This clone was seen a handful of times. J is TRBJ2-1 and V is TRBV9; TRBD2 is a possible D gene (5 bases). There are 15 residues in the CDR3. The germline V gene encodes CDR1 SGDLS and CDR2 YYNGEE. Trimming removed 0 bases from V and 6 bases from J, with 13 bases in between. The CDR3 here is CASSVGLEGFNEQFF. The CDR3 nucleotides are TGTGCCAGCAGCGTAGGGCTAGAGGGATTCAATGAGCAGTTCTTC.

The chain couples TRBV7-2 to TRBJ2-2; 11 nucleotides align to TRBD2. Per germline, CDR1 SGHTA and CDR2 FQGNSA. This CDR3 contains 15 residues. V was clipped by 5 bases and J by 7 bases; unmatched bases: 6. For the CDR3, the DNA is TGTGCCAGCAGCCCAAGACTAGCGGGGATCGGGGAGCTGTTTTTT. Amino acid sequence: CASSPRLAGIGELFF. Together with reference TRBV7-2 and TRBJ2-2, the CDR3 gives the full variable domain: GAGVSQSPSNKVTEKGKDVELRCDPISGHTALYWYRQSLGQGLEFLIYFQGNSAPDKSGLPSDRFSAERTGGSVSTLTIQRTQQEDSAVYLCASSPRLAGIGELFFGEGSRLTVL.

This chain uses TRBV4-2 with TRBJ2-7; no clear D. Between the trimmed V and J ends, which lost 0 bases and 5 bases, there was a span of 8 bases. The V gene's germline CDR1 is LGHNA and CDR2 YNFKEQ. The CDR3 has 13 residues. CDR3: CASSQEVGDEQYF. The DNA for the CDR3 is TGTGCCAGCAGCCAAGAGGTAGGAGACGAGCAGTACTTC.

The chain couples TRBV2 to TRBJ1-3, with TRBD1 matching 10 bases. Trimming took 4 bases from V and 3 from J; bases not matched to a gene: 6. The CDR3 totals 16 residues. The germline CDR1 and CDR2 sequences are SNHLY and FYNNEI. The CDR3 nucleotides read TGTGCCAGCAGTGGACAGGGGGCATTAAATGGAAACACCATATATTTT. Translation gives CASSGQGALNGNTIYF.

This chain connects TRBV6-5 to TRBJ2-7; 9 bases agree with TRBD2. This CDR3 spans 15 amino acids. With 6 bases clipped from V and 6 bases from J, the junction kept 12 bases outside the gene matches. Germline CDR1 and CDR2: MNHEY and SVGAGI. The chain's CDR3 is CASRPPGLAGFEQYF. CDR3 nucleotides: TGTGCCAGCAGGCCGCCGGGACTAGCTGGCTTCGAGCAGTACTTC.

In this sample, this clone turned up once. The chain recombines TRBV11-2 with TRBJ2-5; a possible D gene is TRBD1 (5 bases). Germline V lookup: CDR1 SGHAT, CDR2 FQNNGV. Trimming cost V 3 bases and J 3 bases, with 17 bases left between them. The CDR3 is made up of 16 amino acids. CDR3 nucleotides: TGTGCCAGCAGCTTGGTTTGGGGTCAGGGCGAAGAGACCCAGTACTTC. Translated, it gives CASSLVWGQGEETQYF.

This clone was seen only a few times. The chain is built from TRBV19 and TRBJ2-3; D is ambiguous. The CDR3 spans 11 residues. CDR1 and CDR2 from the germline V gene are LNHDA and SQIVND (reference sequence). V dropped 4 bases and J dropped 5 bases, with 4 bases sitting between them. This CDR3 is CASSNRDTQYF. The CDR3 DNA sequence: TGTGCCAGTAGTAACAGAGATACGCAGTATTTT.